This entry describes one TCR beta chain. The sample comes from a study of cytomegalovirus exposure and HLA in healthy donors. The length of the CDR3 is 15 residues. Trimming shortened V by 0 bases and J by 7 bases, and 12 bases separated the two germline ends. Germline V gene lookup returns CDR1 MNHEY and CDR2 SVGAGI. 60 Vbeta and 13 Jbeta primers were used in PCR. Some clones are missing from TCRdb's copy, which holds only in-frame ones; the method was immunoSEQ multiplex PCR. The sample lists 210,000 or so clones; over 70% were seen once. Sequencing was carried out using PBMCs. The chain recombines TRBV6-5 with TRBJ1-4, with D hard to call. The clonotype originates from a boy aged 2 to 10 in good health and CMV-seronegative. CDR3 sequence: CASSYSGGFSEKLFF. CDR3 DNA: TGTGCCAGCAGTTACTCGGGAGGGTTCAGTGAAAAACTGTTTTTT.